This entry describes one TCR beta chain. This sample was included in a study of radiotherapy plus CTLA-4 blockade in lung cancer. People whose metastatic non-small-cell lung cancer was chemo-refractory got focal radiation along with CTLA-4 blockade by ipilimumab. TCRdb's table, derived via immunoSEQ multiplex PCR, lists solely in-frame clones and lacks some. Among about 94,000 clones listed, roughly 85% were seen once. The TCR was taken from a human donor with non-small cell lung cancer that progressed on radiotherapy plus ipilimumab. The sequenced sample was peripheral blood, obtained from a patient treated with radiotherapy plus ipilimumab.

CDR3 bases: TGTGCCACCAGCGGTAAACCCCGGAGCGGGCGCGACGAGCAGTACTTC. This gives the protein CATSGKPRSGRDEQYF. The chain recombines TRBV15 with TRBJ2-7, with D maybe TRBD2 (6 bases). Trimming cost V 5 bases and J 5 bases, with 22 bases left between them. Germline V gene sequence: CDR1 LNHNV, CDR2 YYDKDF (reference sequence). The CDR3 sequence is 16 residues long.